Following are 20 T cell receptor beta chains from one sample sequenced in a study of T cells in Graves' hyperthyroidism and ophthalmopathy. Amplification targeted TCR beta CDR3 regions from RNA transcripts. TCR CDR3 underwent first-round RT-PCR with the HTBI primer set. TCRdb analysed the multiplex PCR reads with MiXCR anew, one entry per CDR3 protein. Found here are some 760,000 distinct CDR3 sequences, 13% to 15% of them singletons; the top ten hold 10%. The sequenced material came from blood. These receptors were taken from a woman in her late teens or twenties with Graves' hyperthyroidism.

CDR3 nucleotide sequence: TGTGCCAGCAGCTTAACGGGGAGTAGGACAGATACGCAGTATTTT. Its translation: CASSLTGSRTDTQYF. The chain combines TRBV7-9 with TRBJ2-3; D is perhaps TRBD2 (5 bases). Germline-derived CDR1 and CDR2 are SEHNR and FQNEAQ (reference sequence). Trimming removed 2 bases at V and 3 bases at J, with 12 bases between. This CDR3 has 15 amino acids.

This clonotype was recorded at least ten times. CDR3 sequence (DNA): TGTGCCAGCAGCCCGCTGGGGCACACTGAAGCTTTCTTT. As protein: CASSPLGHTEAFF. The rearrangement links TRBV3-1 to TRBJ1-1, with a weak D call TRBD1 (5 bases). Trimming left V 4 bases short and J 3 bases short, with 9 bases between. This CDR3 is built from 13 residues. Germline CDR1 is LGHDT and CDR2 is YNNKEL (reference sequence).

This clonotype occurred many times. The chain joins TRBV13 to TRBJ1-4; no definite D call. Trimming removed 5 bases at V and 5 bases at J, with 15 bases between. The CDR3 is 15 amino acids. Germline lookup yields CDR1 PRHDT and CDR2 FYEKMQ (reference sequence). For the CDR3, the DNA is TGTGCCAGCAGCCGCCGTGAGGACGGGAATGAAAAACTGTTTTTT. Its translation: CASSRREDGNEKLFF.

The CDR3 region is CSATTPGSSGANVLTF. The CDR3 nucleotides read TGCAGTGCTACCACGCCGGGCAGCTCTGGGGCCAACGTCCTGACTTTC. The rearrangement uses TRBV20-1 and TRBJ2-6; D not certain. The germline V gene has CDR1 DFQATT and CDR2 SNEGSKA (reference sequence). This CDR3 has 16 amino acids. V was pared by 4 bases and J by 0 bases, with 13 bases between.

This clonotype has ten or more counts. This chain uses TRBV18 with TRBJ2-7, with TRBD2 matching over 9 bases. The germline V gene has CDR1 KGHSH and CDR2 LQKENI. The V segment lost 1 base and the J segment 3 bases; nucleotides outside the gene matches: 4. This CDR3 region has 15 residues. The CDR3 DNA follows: TGTGCCAGCTCACCACGACTAGCGGAGGACTACGAGCAGTACTTC. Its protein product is CASSPRLAEDYEQYF.

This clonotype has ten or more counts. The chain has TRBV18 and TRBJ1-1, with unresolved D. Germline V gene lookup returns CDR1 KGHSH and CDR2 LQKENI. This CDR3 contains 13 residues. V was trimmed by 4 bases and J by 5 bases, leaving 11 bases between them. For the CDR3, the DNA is TGTGCCAGCTCACTCTCCCAGGAGACTGAAGCTTTCTTT. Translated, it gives CASSLSQETEAFF.

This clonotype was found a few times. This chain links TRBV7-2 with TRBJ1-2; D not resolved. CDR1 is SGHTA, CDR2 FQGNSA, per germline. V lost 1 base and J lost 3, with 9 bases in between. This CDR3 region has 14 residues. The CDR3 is CASSLVVSDYGYTF. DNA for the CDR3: TGTGCCAGCAGCTTAGTAGTTTCGGACTATGGCTACACCTTC.

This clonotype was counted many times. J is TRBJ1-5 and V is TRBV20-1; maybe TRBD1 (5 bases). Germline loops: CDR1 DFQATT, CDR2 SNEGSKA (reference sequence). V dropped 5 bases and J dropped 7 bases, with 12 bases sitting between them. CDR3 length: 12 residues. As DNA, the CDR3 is TGCAGTGCTTTGGACAAAGGGCAGCCCCAGCATTTT. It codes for CSALDKGQPQHF.

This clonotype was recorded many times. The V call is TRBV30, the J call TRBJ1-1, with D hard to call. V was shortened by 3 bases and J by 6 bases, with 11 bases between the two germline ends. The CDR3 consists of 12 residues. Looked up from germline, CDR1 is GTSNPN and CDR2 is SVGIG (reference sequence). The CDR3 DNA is TGTGCCTGGAGCGCCCGCGCAGCTGAAGCTTTCTTT. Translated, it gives CAWSARAAEAFF.

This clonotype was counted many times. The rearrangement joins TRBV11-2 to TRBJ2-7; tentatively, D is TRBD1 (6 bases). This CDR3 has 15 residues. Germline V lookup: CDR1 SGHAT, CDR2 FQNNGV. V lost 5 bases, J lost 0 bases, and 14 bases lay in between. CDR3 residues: CASSRGTYVSYEQYF. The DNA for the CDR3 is TGTGCCAGCAGCCGAGGGACATACGTCTCCTACGAGCAGTACTTC.

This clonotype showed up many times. As DNA, the CDR3 is TGTGCCAGCTCACCGACGGCTGAGGGGGCCAAAAACATTCAGTACTTC. Encoded protein: CASSPTAEGAKNIQYF. J is TRBJ2-4 and V is TRBV18, with D perhaps being TRBD1 or TRBD2 (5 bases each). Deletions cut 3 bases from V and 1 base from J, with 13 bases between. Germline V gene lookup returns CDR1 KGHSH and CDR2 LQKENI. The length of the CDR3 is 16 residues.

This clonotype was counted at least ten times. The CDR3 region is CASSLSQGNVALHF. In nucleotides, the CDR3 is TGTGCCAGCAGTTTGTCCCAGGGAAATGTCGCCCTCCACTTT. The chain links TRBV12-3 or TRBV12-4 to TRBJ1-6; the D gene is possibly TRBD1 (5 bases). CDR3 length: 14 amino acids. Trimming stripped 3 bases from V and 14 bases from J, with 17 bases between.

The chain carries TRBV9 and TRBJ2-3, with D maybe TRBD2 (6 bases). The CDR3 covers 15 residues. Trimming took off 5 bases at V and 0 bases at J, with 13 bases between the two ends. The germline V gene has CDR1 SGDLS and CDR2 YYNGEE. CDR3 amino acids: CASRRRAGSTDTQYF. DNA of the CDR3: TGTGCCAGCAGGCGGAGGGCCGGGAGCACAGATACGCAGTATTTT.

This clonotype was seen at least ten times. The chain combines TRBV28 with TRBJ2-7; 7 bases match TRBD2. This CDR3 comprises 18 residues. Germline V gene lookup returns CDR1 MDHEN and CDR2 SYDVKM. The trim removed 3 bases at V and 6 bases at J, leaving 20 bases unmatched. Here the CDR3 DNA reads TGTGCCAGCAGTTTTCTATCTGGGTCTGGCGGGAGAGCTGCCGAGCAGTACTTC. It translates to CASSFLSGSGGRAAEQYF.

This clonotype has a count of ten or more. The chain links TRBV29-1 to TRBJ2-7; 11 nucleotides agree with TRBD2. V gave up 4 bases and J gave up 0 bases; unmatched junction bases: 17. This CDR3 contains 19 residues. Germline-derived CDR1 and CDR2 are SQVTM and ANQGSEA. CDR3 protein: CSVGGRGPGLAGGSYEQYF. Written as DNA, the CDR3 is TGCAGCGTTGGGGGCAGGGGGCCTGGGCTAGCGGGAGGCTCCTACGAGCAGTACTTC.

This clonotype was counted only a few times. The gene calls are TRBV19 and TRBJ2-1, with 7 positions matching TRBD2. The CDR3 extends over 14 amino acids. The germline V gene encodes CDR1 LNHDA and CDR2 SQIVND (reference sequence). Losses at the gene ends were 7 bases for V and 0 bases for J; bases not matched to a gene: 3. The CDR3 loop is CASIGGSSYNEQFF. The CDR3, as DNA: TGTGCCAGTATCGGCGGGAGCTCCTACAATGAGCAGTTCTTC.

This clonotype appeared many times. The CDR3 here is CSARATWETQYF. As DNA, the CDR3 is TGCAGTGCGAGGGCCACGTGGGAGACCCAGTACTTC. The chain joins TRBV20-1 to TRBJ2-5; weak D call: TRBD2 (5 bases). V lost 6 bases and J 5 bases, leaving 13 bases between the germline ends. Germline V lookup: CDR1 DFQATT, CDR2 SNEGSKA (reference sequence). The CDR3 is made up of 12 amino acids.

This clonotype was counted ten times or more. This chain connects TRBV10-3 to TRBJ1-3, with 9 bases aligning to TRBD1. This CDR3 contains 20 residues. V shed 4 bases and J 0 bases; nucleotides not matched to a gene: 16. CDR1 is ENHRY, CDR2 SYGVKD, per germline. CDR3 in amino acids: CAISGIPGQGLTYSGNTIYF. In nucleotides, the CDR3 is TGTGCCATCAGTGGGATTCCGGGACAGGGCTTGACTTACTCTGGAAACACCATATATTTT.

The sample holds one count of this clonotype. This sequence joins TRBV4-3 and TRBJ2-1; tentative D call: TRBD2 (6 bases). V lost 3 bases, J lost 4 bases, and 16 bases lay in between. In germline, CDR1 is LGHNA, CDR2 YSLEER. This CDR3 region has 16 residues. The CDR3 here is CASSHRLREAYNEQFF. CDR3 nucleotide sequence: TGCGCCAGCAGCCATCGATTGAGGGAGGCGTACAATGAGCAGTTCTTC.

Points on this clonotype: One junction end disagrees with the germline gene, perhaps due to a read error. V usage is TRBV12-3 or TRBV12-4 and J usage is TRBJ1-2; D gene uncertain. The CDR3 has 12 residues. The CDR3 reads CATSYQLYGYTF. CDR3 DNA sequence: TGTGCCACCAGTTACCAGTTGTATGGCTACACCTTC.